This paragraph covers one T cell receptor (beta chain) sequence. Generation of TCR cDNA used 5'RACE template switching (which added a universal primer site and UMIs). TCRdb redid the calling of the 5' RACE reads with MiXCR, one entry per CDR3 protein. The top ten clones hold more than 13% of a sample with some 560,000 distinct CDR3 sequences, 15% to 20% of them seen once. The data were obtained in a study of T cells after yellow fever vaccination. Germline CDR1 is SGHVS and CDR2 is FNYEAQ. V gave up 0 bases and J gave up 8 bases, with 9 bases separating them. The CDR3 contains 13 residues. The clonotype originates from a man aged 30 to 39 who received the YFV17D yellow fever vaccine. Sample: PBMCs, taken 15 days after the yellow fever booster vaccination. This rearrangement joins TRBV7-6 to TRBJ2-3, with D possibly TRBD2 on 5 matching bases. The CDR3 sequence is CASSLAGRGTQYF. The CDR3, as DNA: TGTGCCAGCAGCTTAGCCGGCCGGGGTACGCAGTATTTT.